The next 3 T cell receptor beta chains were all read from a single sample in a study of T cell changes during pregnancy in multiple sclerosis. This table comes from immunoSEQ multiplex PCR, and its TCRdb copy is limited to in-frame clones, with some not included. Of roughly 40,000 clones listed, approximately 90% were seen once; the top ten hold less than 0.9%. The material was CD4+ T cells from peripheral blood mononuclear cells, obtained before pregnancy. These receptor sequences come from a female donor with multiple sclerosis, enrolled in a pregnancy study.

The genes are TRBV7-6 and TRBJ2-5, with D maybe TRBD2 (5 bases). The CDR3 length is 14 residues. CDR1 SGHVS and CDR2 FNYEAQ come from the germline V gene. The V end lost 4 bases, the J end lost 3 bases, and 12 bases lay between the germline ends. CDR3 nucleotide sequence: TGTGCCAGCAGCTCAGGACTGTTAAAAGAGACCCAGTACTTC. This encodes CASSSGLLKETQYF.

The chain employs TRBV2 and TRBJ2-7; the D gene is possibly TRBD2 (5 bases). The CDR3 contains 14 residues. V lost 9 bases, J lost 1 base, and 16 bases lay in between. Germline V CDR1 and CDR2: SNHLY, FYNNEI. The CDR3 region has the DNA TGTGCCAGTAGACCGCGGGCCAAGTCCTACGAGCAGTACTTC. Translating it yields CASRPRAKSYEQYF.

This chain uses TRBV30 with TRBJ1-3; 7 bases align to TRBD1. In germline, CDR1 is GTSNPN, CDR2 SVGIG (reference sequence). The CDR3 extends over 15 amino acids. V gave up 3 bases and J gave up 4 bases; unmatched junction bases: 9. CDR3 sequence reads: CAWRGGQRVGNTIYF. DNA for the CDR3: TGTGCCTGGAGAGGGGGACAGAGAGTAGGAAACACCATATATTTT.